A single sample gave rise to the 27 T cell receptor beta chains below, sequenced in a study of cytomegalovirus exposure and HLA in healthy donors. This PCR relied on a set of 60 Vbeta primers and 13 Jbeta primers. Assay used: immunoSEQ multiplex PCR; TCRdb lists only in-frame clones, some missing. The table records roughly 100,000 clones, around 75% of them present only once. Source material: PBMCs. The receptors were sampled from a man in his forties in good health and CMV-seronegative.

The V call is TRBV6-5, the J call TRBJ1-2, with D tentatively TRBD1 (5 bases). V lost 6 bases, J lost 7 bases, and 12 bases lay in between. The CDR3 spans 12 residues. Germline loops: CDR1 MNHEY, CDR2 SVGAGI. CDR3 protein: CASRTTEAGYTF. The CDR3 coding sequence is TGTGCCAGCAGAACGACAGAGGCTGGCTACACCTTC.

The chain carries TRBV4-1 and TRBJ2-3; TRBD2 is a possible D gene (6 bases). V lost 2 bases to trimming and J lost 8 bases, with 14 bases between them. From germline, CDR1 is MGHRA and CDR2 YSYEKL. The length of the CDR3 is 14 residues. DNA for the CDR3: TGCGCCAGCAGCCAACCCCTCCGCGGGACTACGCAGTATTTT. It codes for CASSQPLRGTTQYF.

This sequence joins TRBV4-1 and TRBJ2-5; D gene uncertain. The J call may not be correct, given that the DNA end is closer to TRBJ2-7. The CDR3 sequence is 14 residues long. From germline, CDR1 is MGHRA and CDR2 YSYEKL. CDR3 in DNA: TGCGCCAGCAGCCAAGATACCCCGTCCTACGAGCAGTACTTC. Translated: CASSQDTPSYEQYF.

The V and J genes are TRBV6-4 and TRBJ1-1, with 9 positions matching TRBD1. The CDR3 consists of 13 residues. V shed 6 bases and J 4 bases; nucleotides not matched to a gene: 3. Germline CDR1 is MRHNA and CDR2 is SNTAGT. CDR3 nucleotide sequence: TGTGCCAGCAGGGAGACAGGGGGCACTGAAGCTTTCTTT. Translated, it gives CASRETGGTEAFF.

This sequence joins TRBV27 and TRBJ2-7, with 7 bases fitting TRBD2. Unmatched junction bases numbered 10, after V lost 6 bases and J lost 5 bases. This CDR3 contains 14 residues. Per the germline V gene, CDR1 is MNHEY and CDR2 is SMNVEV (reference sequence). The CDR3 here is CASSLGWAGDEQYF. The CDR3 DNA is TGTGCCAGCAGCCTCGGGTGGGCGGGAGACGAGCAGTACTTC.

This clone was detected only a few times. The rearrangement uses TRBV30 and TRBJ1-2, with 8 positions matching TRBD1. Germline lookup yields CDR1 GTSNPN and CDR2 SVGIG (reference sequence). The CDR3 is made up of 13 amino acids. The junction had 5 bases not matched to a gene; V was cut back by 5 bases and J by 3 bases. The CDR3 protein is CAWHRGSDYGYTF. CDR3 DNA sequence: TGTGCCTGGCACAGGGGGTCTGACTATGGCTACACCTTC.

Here the CDR3 reads CASSPAGQGDGYTF. In DNA, the CDR3 is TGTGCCAGTAGTCCCGCGGGACAGGGGGACGGCTACACCTTC. The rearrangement joins TRBV19 to TRBJ1-2, with TRBD1 identical over 11 bases. The CDR3 contains 14 residues. Germline lookup yields CDR1 LNHDA and CDR2 SQIVND (reference sequence). J gave up 8 bases and V 5 bases, and 7 bases lay outside the gene matches.

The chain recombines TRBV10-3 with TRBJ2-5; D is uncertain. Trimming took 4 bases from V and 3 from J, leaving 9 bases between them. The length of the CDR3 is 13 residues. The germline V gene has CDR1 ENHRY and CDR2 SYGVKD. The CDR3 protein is CAISADGEETQYF. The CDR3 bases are TGTGCCATCAGTGCCGACGGAGAAGAGACCCAGTACTTC.

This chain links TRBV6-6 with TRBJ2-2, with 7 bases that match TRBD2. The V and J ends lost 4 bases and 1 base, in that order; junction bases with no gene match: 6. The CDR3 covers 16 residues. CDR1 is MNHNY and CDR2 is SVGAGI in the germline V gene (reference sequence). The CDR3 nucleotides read TGTGCCAGCAGTTCTGGGGGGAGGGGGAACACCGGGGAGCTGTTTTTT. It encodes CASSSGGRGNTGELFF.

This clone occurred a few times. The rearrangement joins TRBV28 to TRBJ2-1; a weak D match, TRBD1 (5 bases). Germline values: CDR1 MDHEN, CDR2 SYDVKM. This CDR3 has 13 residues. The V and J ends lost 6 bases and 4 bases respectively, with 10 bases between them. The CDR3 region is CASRDIRYNEQFF. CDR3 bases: TGTGCCAGCAGGGACATAAGATACAATGAGCAGTTCTTC.

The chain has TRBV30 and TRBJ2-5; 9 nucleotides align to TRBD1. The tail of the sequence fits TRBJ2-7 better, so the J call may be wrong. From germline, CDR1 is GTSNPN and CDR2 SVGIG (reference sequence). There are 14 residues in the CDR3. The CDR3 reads CACYFRDRVHEQYF. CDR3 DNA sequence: TGTGCCTGCTACTTCCGGGACAGGGTCCACGAGCAGTACTTC.

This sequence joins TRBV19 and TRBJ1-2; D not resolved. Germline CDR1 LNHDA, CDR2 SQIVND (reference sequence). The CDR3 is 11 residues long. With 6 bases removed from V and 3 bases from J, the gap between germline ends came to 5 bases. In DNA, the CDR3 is TGTGCCAGTAGGGAGGACTATGGCTACACCTTC. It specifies CASREDYGYTF.

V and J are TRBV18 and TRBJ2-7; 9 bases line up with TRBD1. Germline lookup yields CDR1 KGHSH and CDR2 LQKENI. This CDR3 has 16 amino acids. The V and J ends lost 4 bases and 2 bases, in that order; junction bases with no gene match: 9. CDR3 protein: CASSREGQGTTYEQYF. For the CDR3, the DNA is TGTGCCAGCTCACGGGAAGGACAGGGGACAACCTACGAGCAGTACTTC.

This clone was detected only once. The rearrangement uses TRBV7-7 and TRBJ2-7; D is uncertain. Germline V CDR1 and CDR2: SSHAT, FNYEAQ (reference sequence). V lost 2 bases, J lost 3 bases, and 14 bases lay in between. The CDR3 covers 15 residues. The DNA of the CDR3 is TGTGCCAGCAGCTTAAGAGCCGGCGGAAACTACGAGCAGTACTTC. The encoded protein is CASSLRAGGNYEQYF.

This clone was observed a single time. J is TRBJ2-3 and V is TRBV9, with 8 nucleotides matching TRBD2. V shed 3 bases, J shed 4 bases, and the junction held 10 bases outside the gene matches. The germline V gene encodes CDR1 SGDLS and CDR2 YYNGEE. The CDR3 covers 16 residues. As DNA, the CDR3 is TGTGCCAGCAGCGAAGGATCCAGCGGGAGCCCAGATACGCAGTATTTT. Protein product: CASSEGSSGSPDTQYF.

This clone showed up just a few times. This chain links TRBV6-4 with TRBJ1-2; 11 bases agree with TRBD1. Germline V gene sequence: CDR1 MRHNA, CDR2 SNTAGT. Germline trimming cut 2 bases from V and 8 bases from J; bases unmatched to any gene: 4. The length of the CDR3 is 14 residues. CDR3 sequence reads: CASSDGQGARGYTF. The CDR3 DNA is TGTGCCAGCAGTGACGGACAGGGGGCCAGGGGCTACACCTTC.

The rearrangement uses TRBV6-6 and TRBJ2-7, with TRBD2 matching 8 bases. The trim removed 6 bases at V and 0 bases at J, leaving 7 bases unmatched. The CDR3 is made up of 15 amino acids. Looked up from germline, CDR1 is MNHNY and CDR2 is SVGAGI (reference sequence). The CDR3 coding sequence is TGTGCCAGCAGGGGGCTAGCGGGCCTCTCCTACGAGCAGTACTTC. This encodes CASRGLAGLSYEQYF.

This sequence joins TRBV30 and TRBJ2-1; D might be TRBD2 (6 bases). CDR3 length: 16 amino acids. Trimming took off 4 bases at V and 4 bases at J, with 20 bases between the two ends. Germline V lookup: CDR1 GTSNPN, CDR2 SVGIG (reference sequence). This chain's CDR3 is CAWIAVPGLPYNEQFF. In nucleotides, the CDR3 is TGTGCCTGGATAGCTGTACCGGGACTCCCTTACAATGAGCAGTTCTTC.

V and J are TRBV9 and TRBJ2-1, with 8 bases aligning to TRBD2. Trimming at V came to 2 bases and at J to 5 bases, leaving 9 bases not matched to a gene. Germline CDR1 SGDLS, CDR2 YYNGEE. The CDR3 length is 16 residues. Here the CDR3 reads CASSVALAVGDNEQFF. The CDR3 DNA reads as TGTGCCAGCAGCGTCGCACTAGCGGTAGGGGACAATGAGCAGTTCTTC.

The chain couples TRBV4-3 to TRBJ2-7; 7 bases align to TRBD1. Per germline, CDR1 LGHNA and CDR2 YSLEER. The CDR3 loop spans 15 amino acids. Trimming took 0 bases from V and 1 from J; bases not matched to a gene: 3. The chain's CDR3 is CASSQDRGKSYEQYF. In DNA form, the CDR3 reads TGCGCCAGCAGCCAAGACAGGGGGAAGTCCTACGAGCAGTACTTC.

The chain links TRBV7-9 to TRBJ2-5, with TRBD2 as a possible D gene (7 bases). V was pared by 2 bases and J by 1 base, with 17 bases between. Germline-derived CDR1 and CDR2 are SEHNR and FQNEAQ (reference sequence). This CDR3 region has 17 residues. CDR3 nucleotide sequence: TGTGCCAGCAGCTTACGGTCAAGGGGGGAGGGCCAAGAGACCCAGTACTTC. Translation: CASSLRSRGEGQETQYF.

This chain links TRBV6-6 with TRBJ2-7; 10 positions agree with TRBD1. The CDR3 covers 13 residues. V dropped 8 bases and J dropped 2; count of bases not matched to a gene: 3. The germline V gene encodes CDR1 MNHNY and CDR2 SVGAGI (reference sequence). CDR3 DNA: TGTGCCAGCCCCGGGACAGGGGCCTACGAGCAGTACTTC. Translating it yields CASPGTGAYEQYF.

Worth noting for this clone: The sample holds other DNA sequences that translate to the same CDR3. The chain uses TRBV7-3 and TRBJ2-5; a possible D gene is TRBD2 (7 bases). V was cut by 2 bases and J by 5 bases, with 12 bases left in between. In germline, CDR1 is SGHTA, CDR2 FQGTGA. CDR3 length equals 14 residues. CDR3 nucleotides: TGTGCCAGCAGCTTAGGGGGGGCCGGTGAGACCCAGTACTTC. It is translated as CASSLGGAGETQYF.

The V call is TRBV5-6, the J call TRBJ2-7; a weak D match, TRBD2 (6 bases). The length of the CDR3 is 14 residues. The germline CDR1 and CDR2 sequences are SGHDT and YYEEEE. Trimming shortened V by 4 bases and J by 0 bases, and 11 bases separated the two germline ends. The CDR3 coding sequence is TGTGCCAGCAGCCCCTACGGGAGCTCCTACGAGCAGTACTTC. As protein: CASSPYGSSYEQYF.

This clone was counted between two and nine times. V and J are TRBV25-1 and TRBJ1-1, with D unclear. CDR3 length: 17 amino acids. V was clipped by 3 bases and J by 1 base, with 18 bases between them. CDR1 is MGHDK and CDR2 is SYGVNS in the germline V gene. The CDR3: CASSEPRAEGGNTEAFF. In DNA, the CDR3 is TGTGCCAGCAGTGAGCCGCGGGCCGAGGGTGGGAACACTGAAGCTTTCTTT.

CDR3 loop: CATTPRGASGNTIYF. DNA of the CDR3: TGTGCCACCACCCCACGGGGGGCCTCTGGAAACACCATATATTTT. V is TRBV6-5 and J is TRBJ1-3, with D perhaps matching TRBD1 (6 bases). Germline V gene data show CDR1 as MNHEY and CDR2 as SVGAGI. The CDR3 has 15 residues. The ends were cut back, 10 bases at V and 0 bases at J, with 16 bases in the middle.

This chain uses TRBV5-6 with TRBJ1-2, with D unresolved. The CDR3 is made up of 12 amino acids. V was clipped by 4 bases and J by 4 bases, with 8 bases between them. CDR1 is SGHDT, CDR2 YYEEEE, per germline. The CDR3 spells CASSSEGYGYTF. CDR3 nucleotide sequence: TGTGCCAGCAGCAGCGAGGGCTATGGCTACACCTTC.